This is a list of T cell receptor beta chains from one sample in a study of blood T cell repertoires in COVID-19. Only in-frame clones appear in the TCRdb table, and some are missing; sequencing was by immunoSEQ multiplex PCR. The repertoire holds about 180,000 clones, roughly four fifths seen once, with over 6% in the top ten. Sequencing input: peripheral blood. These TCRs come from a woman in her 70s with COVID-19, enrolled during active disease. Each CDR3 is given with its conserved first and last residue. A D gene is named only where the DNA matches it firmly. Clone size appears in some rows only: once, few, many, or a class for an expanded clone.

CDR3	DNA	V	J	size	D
CASSGGQANYGYTF	TGTGCCAGCAGCGGGGGACAGGCGAACTATGGCTACACCTTC	TRBV21-1	TRBJ1-2	-	-
CAWSARTGEDGYTF	TGTGCCTGGAGTGCCAGGACAGGGGAAGACGGCTACACCTTC	TRBV30	TRBJ1-2	-	TRBD1
CASRYPGAVTETQYF	TGTGCCAGCAGGTACCCTGGAGCGGTAACGGAGACCCAGTACTTC	TRBV6-2/TRBV6-3	TRBJ2-5	-	-
CAISESDRRNTEAFF	TGTGCCATCAGTGAGTCGGACAGGAGGAACACTGAAGCTTTCTTT	TRBV10-3	TRBJ1-1	-	TRBD1
CASSLMTSGSKGEQYF	TGTGCCAGCAGCTTAATGACTAGCGGGAGTAAGGGCGAGCAGTACTTC	TRBV7-2	TRBJ2-7	once	TRBD2
CATSGGGRETGELFF	TGTGCCACCTCGGGTGGCGGGAGAGAAACCGGGGAGCTGTTTTTT	TRBV10-3	TRBJ2-2	-	TRBD2
CASTQGPGSPYNSPLHF	TGTGCCAGTACGCAAGGCCCAGGAAGTCCCTATAATTCACCCCTCCACTTT	TRBV19	TRBJ1-6	-	-
CASSLGTAMNTEAFF	TGTGCCAGCAGCTTGGGGACAGCCATGAACACTGAAGCTTTCTTT	TRBV5-5	TRBJ1-1	-	-
CASSLDRSNEQFF	TGTGCCAGCAGCTTAGATCGGAGCAATGAGCAGTTCTTC	TRBV11-3	TRBJ2-1	-	-
CSVASVGAPYEQYF	TGCAGCGTTGCCTCCGTGGGGGCTCCCTACGAGCAGTACTTC	TRBV29-1	TRBJ2-7	-	-
CAWTDQDRVHGYTF	TGTGCCTGGACGGATCAAGACAGGGTCCATGGCTACACCTTC	TRBV30	TRBJ1-2	-	TRBD1
CASSQNGVAEQFF	TGCGCCAGCAGCCAAAACGGAGTGGCGGAGCAGTTCTTC	TRBV4-3	TRBJ2-1	-	-
CSVEGMRGGEKLFF	TGCAGCGTCGAGGGTATGCGGGGCGGGGAAAAACTGTTTTTT	TRBV29-1	TRBJ1-4	-	-
CASSTGQDNQPQHF	TGTGCCAGCAGCACGGGACAGGACAATCAGCCCCAGCATTTT	TRBV27	TRBJ1-5	-	TRBD1
CASSRNSGSNSPLHF	TGTGCCAGCAGCCGCAACAGCGGTAGTAATTCACCCCTCCACTTT	TRBV7-3	TRBJ1-6	-	-
CASSPGTTWGEQFF	TGTGCCAGCTCACCTGGGACTACCTGGGGGGAGCAGTTCTTC	TRBV18	TRBJ2-1	-	TRBD2
CASSLWGLSGGGLYLFF	TGTGCCAGCAGTTTGTGGGGGCTCTCGGGGGGCGGTCTATACCTGTTCTTC	TRBV27	TRBJ2-1	-	-
CASLIDRNTEAFF	TGTGCCAGCCTGATCGACAGGAACACTGAAGCTTTCTTT	TRBV28	TRBJ1-1	-	-
CASSPWGPGLANDYEQYF	TGTGCCAGCAGCCCCTGGGGGCCGGGACTAGCGAACGACTACGAGCAGTACTTC	TRBV7-8	TRBJ2-7	-	TRBD2
CASSVGGASMGTEAFF	TGTGCCAGCAGCGTGGGAGGGGCCTCGATGGGAACTGAAGCTTTCTTT	TRBV9	TRBJ1-1	-	-
CASSIGDRGLQPQHF	TGTGCCAGTAGTATCGGGGACAGGGGGCTGCAGCCCCAGCATTTT	TRBV19	TRBJ1-5	-	TRBD1
CASSTHGLAYSTYEQYF	TGTGCCAGCAGTACTCACGGACTAGCTTACTCTACCTACGAGCAGTACTTC	TRBV27	TRBJ2-7	-	TRBD2
CATSDSRTDYSNQPQHF	TGTGCCACCAGTGACAGTCGGACAGATTATAGCAATCAGCCCCAGCATTTT	TRBV24-1	TRBJ1-5	-	-
CASSLAGQGAREQYF	TGTGCCAGCAGCTTAGCAGGACAGGGGGCGAGGGAGCAGTACTTC	TRBV7-9	TRBJ2-7	-	TRBD1
CATSTVRTYEQYF	TGTGCCACCAGCACAGTCAGAACCTACGAGCAGTACTTC	TRBV15	TRBJ2-7	-	-
CASSPGGDTQYF	TGTGCCAGTAGCCCGGGGGGAGATACGCAGTATTTT	TRBV19	TRBJ2-3	few	TRBD2
CASSLDRMSTDTQYF	TGTGCCAGCAGCTTAGACAGGATGAGCACAGATACGCAGTATTTT	TRBV7-2	TRBJ2-3	-	-
CATSREGTGVSGELFF	TGTGCCACCAGCAGAGAAGGGACAGGGGTTTCCGGGGAGCTGTTTTTT	TRBV15	TRBJ2-2	-	TRBD1
CSVDQGGTDTQYF	TGCAGCGTTGATCAGGGTGGCACAGATACGCAGTATTTT	TRBV29-1	TRBJ2-3	few	-
CSAPRWSESLNIQYF	TGCAGCGCCCCTAGGTGGAGCGAGAGTCTAAACATTCAGTACTTC	TRBV29-1	TRBJ2-4	-	-
CASSTMVGETQYF	TGTGCCAGCTCAACTATGGTTGGGGAGACCCAGTACTTC	TRBV18	TRBJ2-5	-	-
CAWSATLGQESYEQYF	TGTGCCTGGAGTGCCACCCTGGGACAGGAGTCCTACGAGCAGTACTTC	TRBV30	TRBJ2-7	-	TRBD1
CASSYIGGANNEQFF	TGTGCCAGCAGTTACATAGGGGGCGCGAACAATGAGCAGTTCTTC	TRBV6-6	TRBJ2-1	-	TRBD1
CASSQATGSYSYEQYF	TGCGCCAGCAGCCAAGCCACAGGGTCATACTCCTACGAGCAGTACTTC	TRBV4-1	TRBJ2-7	few	-
CASSRDRDGTPLHF	TGTGCCAGTAGTAGGGACAGGGACGGCACACCCCTCCACTTT	TRBV19	TRBJ1-6	-	TRBD1
CASSRPGTGKVSYGYTF	TGTGCCAGCAGTCGTCCCGGGACAGGGAAAGTTAGCTATGGCTACACCTTC	TRBV28	TRBJ1-2	-	TRBD1